This TCR beta chain derives from a study of OX40 agonist ivuxolimab in advanced cancers. For the study in its entirety: Ivuxolimab was an agonistic, fully human IgG2 monoclonal antibody directed against OX40 (CD134), a costimulatory receptor. In the dose-escalation cohort, 82.7% of patients were male, and the mean age was approximately 60 years, with a range of roughly 20 to 79. Patients were allowed to have had prior anti-PD-1, anti-PD-L1 or anti-CTLA-4 therapy, and 40% of the dose-escalation patients had previously received checkpoint inhibitors. The point of sequencing TCRbeta in the periphery was to test whether ivuxolimab changed TCR sequence diversity and drove clonal T-cell expansion. Partial responses occurred in three dose-escalation patients, of whom one had hepatocellular carcinoma and two had cutaneous melanoma. Of the 50 to 55 dose-escalation patients, hepatocellular carcinoma was present in around 19, melanoma in around 15, renal cell carcinoma in 9 and head and neck cancer in 9. Intravenous ivuxolimab was administered to patients every 2 weeks at six dose levels: 0.01, 0.1, 0.3, 1.5, 3 and 10 mg/kg. The paper reports the monotherapy dose-escalation portion (N = 52 patients) of the phase I ivuxolimab trial. Overall study results and their limits: In the 0.1-3.0 mg/kg groups, partial responders had among the lowest normalized peripheral clonal expansion, particularly in CD8+ T cells. The antigen specificity of the peripheral T cells that underwent clonal expansion was not determined. Low levels of normalized T-cell clonal expansion were also shown by some nonresponding patients. After ivuxolimab, expanded clones were on average more numerous among CD8+ T cells than among CD4+ T cells. At doses from 0.1 to 3.0 mg/kg, clonal expansion was seen in both CD4+ and CD8+ blood T cells between baseline and week 6.

Genomic DNA was extracted from sorted cells for sequencing of the TCRbeta CDR3 region. The immunoSEQ Assay was used for sequencing of TCRbeta CDR3 regions. TCRdb took over this immuneACCESS table, retaining in-frame rearrangements with V and J assigned. Such tables are incomplete; in checked studies, under half of the missing clones stem from an unresolved V gene, and the remainder is unexplained. The sample has 65,000 to 95,000 clones on record, about 86% of them singletons. Of the sample, roughly 0.8% falls within the top ten clones. Remarks on this clone: Its antigen is unknown. Per-base qualities were not stored, and no clone one base away is much larger.

For CDR1 and CDR2, the germline V gene lists SGDLS and YYNGEE. A distance of 5 bases separates the germline ends of V and J, which lose 3 bases and 1 base respectively. The CDR3 holds 14 amino acids from the cysteine to the phenylalanine. The DNA shown is the 42-base CDR3, in frame from base 1. Patients with autoimmune disease history or receiving systemic immunosuppression were excluded from the trial. Peripheral blood for TCR sequencing was collected from all dose cohorts at baseline, on cycle 4 day 1, and on cycle 7 day 1. Samples were obtained from an open-label, multicenter, first-in-human phase I dose-escalation trial of ivuxolimab. Adults with locally advanced or metastatic melanoma, renal cell, hepatocellular, or head and neck squamous cell carcinoma were enrolled in the trial. Before TCR sequencing, CD4+ T cells and CD8+ T cells were sorted from peripheral blood as separate populations.

The chain employs TRBV9 and TRBJ2-6; the D gene cannot be named for sure. This receptor was obtained from an adult with an advanced solid tumor such as melanoma, head and neck, liver or kidney cancer. This sample comprised CD4+ or CD8+ T cells sorted from blood, obtained in a trial of the OX40 agonist ivuxolimab. The bases are TGTGCCAGCAGCGGAGTTTCTGGGGCCAACGTCCTGACTTTC. Its product reads: CASSGVSGANVLTF.